What follows is one TCR beta chain and its context. What it binds is unknown. In patients chosen for sequencing, flow cytometry had shown CD8+CD57+ cell expansion. Severe acquired aplastic anemia was present in every patient. No therapy had been given to the patients at the time of blood sampling. Profiling that covered TCR beta VDJ and CDR3 relied on genomic DNA as its template. TCRdb reanalysed the reads using MiXCR and keeps one entry per CDR3 protein. The sample holds roughly 250,000 distinct CDR3 sequences, approximately 45% seen once. The sample is drawn from a study of CD8+CD57+ T cells in acquired aplastic anemia. Study summary: DNA recovered from sorted CD4+ and CD8+ cells had a mean of approximately 3 ug.

Findings and caveats of the study: The study found no significant CD8+ Simpson's diversity difference between patients and controls.

The CDR3 totals 16 residues. Per the germline V gene, CDR1 is ENHRY and CDR2 is SYGVKD. V shed 2 bases and J shed 4 bases, with 17 bases lying between them. The clonotype originates from a human donor with aplastic anemia. This chain links TRBV10-3 with TRBJ2-5; D tentatively fits TRBD1 or TRBD2 (6 bases each). The sequenced sample was sorted CD4+, CD8+, or CD8+CD57+ T cells (not recorded which) from PBMCs. DNA of the CDR3: TGTGCCATCAGTGAGCAGACGGCGGGACAAGGAGAGACCCAGTACTTC. Protein sequence: CAISEQTAGQGETQYF.